This T cell receptor (beta chain) is from a study of CD4 T cells in relation to SARS-CoV-2 and coronaviruses. Study in general: The negative reference was HIV-1 Nef peptide pool or peptide-free culture.

The CDR3 is made up of 12 amino acids. Trimming left V 8 bases short and J 3 bases short, with 11 bases between. Per the germline V gene, CDR1 is LNHDA and CDR2 is SQIVND (reference sequence). Assay used: immunoSEQ multiplex PCR; TCRdb lists only in-frame clones, some missing. The sample lists some 21,000 clones, around 75% occurring once. The unexposed donors gave CD4+ T cells in about 2011-2019, prior to COVID-19. Isolation of CD4+ T cells took place after approximately 10 days in culture. Cultures held roughly 2 million PBMCs per well with roughly 10 IU/ml IL-2. On days 3 and 7, cultures got half fresh IL-2 medium. In regard to this clone: The antigen is unknown.

The sequencing sample was made of CD4+ T cells from PBMCs, cultured in vitro. V and J are TRBV19 and TRBJ2-7; possibly TRBD2 for D (6 bases). The TCR sequence derives from a human donor in good health. CDR3 bases: TGTGCCAGTCGTGGAGGGAACTACGAGCAGTACTTC. It specifies CASRGGNYEQYF.